This T cell receptor beta chain was retrieved from a study of blood T cell repertoires in COVID-19. The V gene end was trimmed by 1 base and the J gene end by 6 bases; junction bases not matched to a gene: 5. Germline V gene data show CDR1 as SGHAT and CDR2 as FQDESV (reference sequence). The CDR3 is 15 residues long. This clone showed up just a few times. TCRdb's copy holds only in-frame clones and misses some; the assay was immunoSEQ multiplex PCR. This table holds 300,000 or so clones, around 88% found once. This clonotype was obtained from a woman aged 25 to 45 who had recovered from COVID-19. The sample was peripheral blood. The rearrangement links TRBV11-1 to TRBJ2-7; the match to TRBD2 covers 11 bases. CDR3 nucleotides: TGTGCCAGCAGCTTAGTGTCTCTAGCGGGGGGCGAGCAGTACTTC. Protein sequence: CASSLVSLAGGEQYF.